This TCR beta chain was obtained from a study of shared clonotypes between healthy human individuals (dated by TCRdb to the early 2020s). Study-wide context: Three men and a couple of women, aged 18 to 49 years, made up the cohort. Per donor, three plates each were used for CD4 naive and CD4 memory, two for CD8 naive, and one for CD8 memory. Each donor's leukapheresis produced roughly between about 0.8 and 10 billion PBMCs. Different laboratories and diverse techniques were used to prepare libraries and sequence TCR repertoires, to increase sequencing depth and limit assay-specific biases. To estimate repertoire size and how much clonotype sharing occurs between individuals, the study deeply sequenced the blood TCR repertoires of several healthy adults. General conclusions and limits of the study: Even with the large sequencing depth, rarefaction of the sorted-subset datasets indicated that sequencing was incomplete. Estimated clonotype richness was generally larger for naive than for memory subsets. When a few donors were compared, the shared fraction of clonotypes was about 5.2% for naive CD4, 3.5% for naive CD8, 2% to 2.5% for memory CD4, and 0.35% to 0.4% for memory CD8. Clonotypes shared by all four sorted-subset donors showed higher generation probabilities than non-shared clonotypes. Sampling was limited to blood, and TCR repertoires in tissue likely differ from TCR repertoires in blood. Based on pairwise subsampling, the degree of clonotype sharing among donors was expected to be affected by sequencing depth. Because the study included only a small number of donors, the genetic and exposure-history diversity represented was limited.

CDR1 MDHEN and CDR2 SYDVKM were looked up in the germline V gene. Relative to germline, V is 5 bases shorter and J is 1 base shorter, with 12 bases between their ends. Counted from cysteine to phenylalanine, this CDR3 has 15 amino acids. Only CDR3 DNA is held: 45 bases, read in frame from base 1. In this sample, this clone turned up once. The antigen it binds to is not known. No base quality values were provided; no much bigger clone lies one nucleotide off. TCR CDR3 regions were amplified from genomic DNA by multiplex PCR using the deep immunoSEQ assay. For each cell subset, the extracted genomic DNA was distributed evenly across all wells of several immunoSEQ 96-well plates, and each plate served as one replicate. For sorted subsets, roughly 190 ng of genomic DNA, equivalent to tens of thousands of T cell genomes, went into each replicate PCR. The purified libraries were quantified using a Qubit 3.0 fluorometer, sized with a Bioanalyzer 2100, and then quantified again using the KAPA Library Quantification kit. Each immunoSEQ 96-well plate was sequenced on its own single-read 150-cycle Illumina NextSeq 550 flow cell. Per the authors' processing: The immunoSEQ output contained only junctional sequences without quality scores, so filtering could not match that applied to full-length reads. To assign V/J genes and CDR3, sequences were annotated against IMGT germline references using PyIR, a Python wrapper for IgBLAST v1.9. Any read was removed if the V/J assignment was weak (E-value above 1e-6), the CDR3 was missing, or the read contained stop codons, out-of-frame junctions, or ambiguous translated residues. V3J clonotypes were defined as sequences sharing the same inferred V gene, J gene, and CDR3 amino acid sequence. Percentage overlap between repertoires was calculated by dividing the number of shared unique clonotypes by the size of the smaller repertoire. Three approaches were used to assess repertoire richness: RTK rarefaction, the Chao1 estimator, and Recon v2.1 estimates of unobserved clonotypes. OLGA was used to compute generation probabilities for all TCRbeta clonotypes that the gDNA method yielded from several donors. In TCRdb, the immuneACCESS table is reduced to in-frame sequences with V and J assigned. These tables do not hold every clone; where another copy was compared, an unresolved V gene accounts for under half, and the others remain unexplained. V and J calls and clone size follow that table, whereas D and trimming were derived from the DNA. For this sample the table gives some 1.5 million clones, of which 98% were detected only once. The ten largest account for roughly 0.42% of the sample.

Healthy HIV-negative adults with no recently reported acute infections or vaccinations were included as donors. All donors were Caucasian adults living in Nashville, Tennessee, USA. Magnetic negative selection was used to enrich CD4+ T cells, after which naive cells were positively selected on CD45RA and the negative fraction became the memory subset. Blood was collected by leukapheresis, and PBMCs were isolated by Ficoll-Histopaque density gradient centrifugation and then cryopreserved in liquid nitrogen vapor phase. Analytical flow cytometry was used to check the purity and quantity of each magnetically sorted T cell population. From each sorted fraction, genomic DNA was isolated and quantified by UV absorbance on a Nanodrop 2000c.

The V gene is TRBV28 and the J gene is TRBJ1-5; a confident D gene designation cannot be given. This sequence originates from a man aged 25-40 years in good health. The sample consisted of naive CD4+ T cells sorted from blood. The cell subset or site label, as the study defines it: CD45RA+ positively selected. The CDR3 loop reads CASSRPKGSNQPQHF. At the DNA level, the sequence is TGTGCCAGCAGTCGACCGAAGGGAAGCAATCAGCCCCAGCATTTT.